The clone carrying this T cell receptor beta chain appeared a few times. Its antigen is still unknown. This specimen belongs to a study of vaccination and CD4 T cells after COVID-19. The treatment here: 10-day PBMC culture with coronavirus spike peptide pools or control peptides (ViraFEST assay). Days 3 and 7 saw half the medium swapped for fresh IL-2 medium. Sequencing of the DNA from cultured CD4+ T cells was carried out with the Oncomine TCR Beta short-read assay. The template was genomic DNA from cultured CD4+ T cells. TCRdb passed the PCR reads through MiXCR, listing each CDR3 protein once. The sample has a few thousand distinct CDR3 sequences, approximately 22% seen once; the top ten hold 45%. Sequenced: CD4+ T cells from blood, cultured in vitro. This TCR was recovered from a human donor who had recovered from COVID-19.

The CDR3 DNA follows: TGTGCCATCAGTGAGTCGGTAGCAGTGAATGAGCAGTTCTTC. Its protein is CAISESVAVNEQFF. The chain is built from TRBV10-3 and TRBJ2-1; unclear D gene. CDR1 is ENHRY and CDR2 is SYGVKD in the germline V gene. The V gene lost 0 bases and the J gene lost 7 bases, with 10 bases spanning the gap. This CDR3 has 14 residues.